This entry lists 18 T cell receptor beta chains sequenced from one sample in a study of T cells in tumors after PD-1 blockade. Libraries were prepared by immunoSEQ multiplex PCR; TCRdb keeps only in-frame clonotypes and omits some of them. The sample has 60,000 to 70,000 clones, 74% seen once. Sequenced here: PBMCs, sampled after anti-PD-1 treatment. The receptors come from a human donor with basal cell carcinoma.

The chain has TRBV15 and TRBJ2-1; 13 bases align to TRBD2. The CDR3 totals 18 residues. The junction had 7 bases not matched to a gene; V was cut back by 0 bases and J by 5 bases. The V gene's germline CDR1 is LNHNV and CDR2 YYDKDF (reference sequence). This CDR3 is CATSRDTTSGGPNNEQFF. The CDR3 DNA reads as TGTGCCACCAGCAGAGATACGACTAGCGGGGGGCCGAACAATGAGCAGTTCTTC.

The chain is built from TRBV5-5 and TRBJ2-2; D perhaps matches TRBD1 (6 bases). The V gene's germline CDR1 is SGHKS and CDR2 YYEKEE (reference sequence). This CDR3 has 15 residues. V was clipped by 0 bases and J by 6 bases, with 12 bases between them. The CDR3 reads CASSLVAGVAGELFF. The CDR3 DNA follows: TGTGCCAGCAGCTTGGTGGCAGGGGTGGCCGGGGAGCTGTTTTTT.

Written as DNA, the CDR3 is TGCGCCAGCAGCTTGCTGTCGACAGCGGGAGAGACCCAGTACTTC. Translating gives CASSLLSTAGETQYF. The chain joins TRBV5-1 to TRBJ2-5; D is possibly TRBD2 (6 bases). The germline CDR1 and CDR2 sequences are SGHRS and YFSETQ. The V end was cut by 1 base, the J end by 4 bases, with 14 bases between. The CDR3 extends over 15 amino acids.

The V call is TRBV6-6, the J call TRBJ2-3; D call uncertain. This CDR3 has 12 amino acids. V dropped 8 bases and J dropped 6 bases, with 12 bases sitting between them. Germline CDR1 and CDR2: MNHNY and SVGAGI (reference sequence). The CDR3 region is CASCSVYDTQYF. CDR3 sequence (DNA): TGTGCCAGCTGTTCCGTTTACGATACGCAGTATTTT.

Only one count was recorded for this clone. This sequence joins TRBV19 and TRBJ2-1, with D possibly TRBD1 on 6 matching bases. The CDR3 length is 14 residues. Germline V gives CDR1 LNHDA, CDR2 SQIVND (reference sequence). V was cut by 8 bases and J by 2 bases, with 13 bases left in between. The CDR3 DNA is TGTGCCAGTGGTACCGGGACACCCTACAATGAGCAGTTCTTC. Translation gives CASGTGTPYNEQFF.

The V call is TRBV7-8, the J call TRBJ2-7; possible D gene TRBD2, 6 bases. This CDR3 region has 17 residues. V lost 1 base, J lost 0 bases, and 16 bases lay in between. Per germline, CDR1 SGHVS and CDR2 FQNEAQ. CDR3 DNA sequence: TGTGCCAGCAGCTTAGTGGAAGGCGGGGCGAACTCCTACGAGCAGTACTTC. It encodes CASSLVEGGANSYEQYF.

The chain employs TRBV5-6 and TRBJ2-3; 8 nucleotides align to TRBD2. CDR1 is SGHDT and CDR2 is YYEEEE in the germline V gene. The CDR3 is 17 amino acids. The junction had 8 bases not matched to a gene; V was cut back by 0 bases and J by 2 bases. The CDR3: CASSLALIAGPTDTQYF. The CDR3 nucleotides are TGTGCCAGCAGCTTGGCCTTAATAGCGGGGCCCACAGATACGCAGTATTTT.

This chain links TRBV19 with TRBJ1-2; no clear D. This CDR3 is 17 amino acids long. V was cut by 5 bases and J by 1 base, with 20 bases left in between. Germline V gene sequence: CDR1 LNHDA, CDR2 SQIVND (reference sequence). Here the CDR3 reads CASSLVKELGRNYGYTF. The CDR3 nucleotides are TGTGCCAGTAGTTTAGTGAAGGAGTTGGGTCGTAACTATGGCTACACCTTC.

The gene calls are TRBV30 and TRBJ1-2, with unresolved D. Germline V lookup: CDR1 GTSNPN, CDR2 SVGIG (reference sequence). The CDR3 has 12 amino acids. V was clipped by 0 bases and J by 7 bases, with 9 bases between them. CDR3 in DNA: TGTGCCTGGAGTGTAGGGAGGGTTGGCTACACCTTC. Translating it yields CAWSVGRVGYTF.

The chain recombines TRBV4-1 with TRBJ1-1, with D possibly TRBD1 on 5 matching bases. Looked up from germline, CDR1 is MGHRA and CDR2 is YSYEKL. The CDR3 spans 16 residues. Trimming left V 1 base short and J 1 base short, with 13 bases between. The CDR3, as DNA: TGCGCCAGCAGCCAAGCTGCGGGGCTCCAGAACACTGAAGCTTTCTTT. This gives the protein CASSQAAGLQNTEAFF.

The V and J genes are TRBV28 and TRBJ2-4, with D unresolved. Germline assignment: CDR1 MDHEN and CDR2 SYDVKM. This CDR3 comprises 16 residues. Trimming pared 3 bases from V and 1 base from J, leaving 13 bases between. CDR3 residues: CASSLELSSAKNIQYF. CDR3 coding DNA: TGTGCCAGCAGTTTGGAGCTTTCATCTGCCAAAAACATTCAGTACTTC.

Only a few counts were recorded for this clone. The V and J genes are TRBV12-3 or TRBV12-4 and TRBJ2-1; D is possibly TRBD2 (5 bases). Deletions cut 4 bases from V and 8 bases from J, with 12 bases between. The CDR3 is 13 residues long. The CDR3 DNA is TGTGCCAGCAGTTCCCCGGGATCGCATGAGCAGTTCTTC. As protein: CASSSPGSHEQFF.

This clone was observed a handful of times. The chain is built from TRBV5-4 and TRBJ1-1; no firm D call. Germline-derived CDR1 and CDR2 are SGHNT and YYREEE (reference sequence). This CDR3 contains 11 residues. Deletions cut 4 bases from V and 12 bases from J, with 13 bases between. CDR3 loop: CASSTTVETFF. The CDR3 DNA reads TGTGCCAGCAGCACCACTGTTGAGACTTTCTTT.

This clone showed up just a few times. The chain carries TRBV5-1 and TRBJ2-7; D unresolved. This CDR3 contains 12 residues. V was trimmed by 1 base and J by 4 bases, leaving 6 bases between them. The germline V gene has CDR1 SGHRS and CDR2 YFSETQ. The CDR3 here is CASSLPGYEQYF. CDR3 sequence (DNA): TGCGCCAGCAGCTTGCCCGGGTACGAGCAGTACTTC.

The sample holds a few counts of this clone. CDR3 DNA sequence: TGTGCCAGCAGCTTCAGAGGGGACTACGAGCAGTACTTC. Translated, it gives CASSFRGDYEQYF. V and J are TRBV7-9 and TRBJ2-7; perhaps D is TRBD1 or TRBD2 (5 bases each). Germline V gene data show CDR1 as SEHNR and CDR2 as FQNEAQ (reference sequence). This CDR3 is built from 13 residues. V dropped 3 bases and J dropped 3 bases, with 9 bases sitting between them.

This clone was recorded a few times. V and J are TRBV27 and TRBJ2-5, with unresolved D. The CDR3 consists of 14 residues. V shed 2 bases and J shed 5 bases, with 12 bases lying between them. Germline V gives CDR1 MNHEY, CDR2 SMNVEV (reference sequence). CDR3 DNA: TGTGCCAGCAGTTTAATAGGGCCTAGGGAGACCCAGTACTTC. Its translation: CASSLIGPRETQYF.

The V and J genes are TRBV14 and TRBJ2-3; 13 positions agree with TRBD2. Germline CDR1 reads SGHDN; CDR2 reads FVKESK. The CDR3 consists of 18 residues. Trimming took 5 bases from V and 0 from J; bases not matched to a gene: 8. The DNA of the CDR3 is TGTGCCAGCAGCACCGGGACTAGCGGGACCGCTAGCACAGATACGCAGTATTTT. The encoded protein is CASSTGTSGTASTDTQYF.

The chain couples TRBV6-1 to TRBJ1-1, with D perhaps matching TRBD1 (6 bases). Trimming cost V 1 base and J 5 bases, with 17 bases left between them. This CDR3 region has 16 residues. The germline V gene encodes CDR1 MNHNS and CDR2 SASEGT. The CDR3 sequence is CASSEEGGARRTEAFF. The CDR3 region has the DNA TGTGCCAGCAGTGAAGAGGGGGGCGCGAGAAGAACTGAAGCTTTCTTT.